The rows below give T cell receptor beta chains drawn from one sample of a study of OX40 agonist ivuxolimab in advanced cancers. Only in-frame clones appear in the TCRdb table, and some are missing; sequencing was by immunoSEQ multiplex PCR. The repertoire holds tens of thousands of clones, with approximately 82% as singletons. Here the sequenced sample was CD4+ or CD8+ T cells sorted from blood, taken in a trial of the OX40 agonist ivuxolimab. The receptors were gathered from an adult with an advanced solid tumor such as melanoma, head and neck, liver or kidney cancer. Both conserved end residues are part of each CDR3. D genes are given only for firm matches. Clone size is stated in some rows and not others, as once, few, many or a class when expanded.

V	D	size	J	CDR3	DNA
TRBV7-8	NA	NA	TRBJ2-2	CASSSQKTGELFF	TGTGCCAGCAGCTCACAGAAGACCGGGGAGCTGTTTTTT
TRBV18	TRBD1	NA	TRBJ2-2	CASSPPGTGWNTGELFF	TGTGCCAGCTCACCTCCCGGGACAGGGTGGAACACCGGGGAGCTGTTTTTT
TRBV28	TRBD1	NA	TRBJ1-2	CASSGTGGKLWGYTF	TGTGCCAGCAGTGGGACAGGGGGCAAGCTCTGGGGCTACACCTTC
TRBV2	NA	NA	TRBJ2-5	CASRNGGEVKTQYF	TGTGCCAGCAGGAACGGGGGCGAGGTTAAGACCCAGTACTTC
TRBV15	NA	NA	TRBJ2-2	CATSRPFTANTGELFF	TGTGCCACCAGCAGGCCCTTTACAGCGAACACCGGGGAGCTGTTTTTT
TRBV4-1	NA	NA	TRBJ1-1	CASSSHPRSSGDTEAFF	TGCGCCAGCAGCTCCCATCCCCGGTCCTCCGGGGACACTGAAGCTTTCTTT
TRBV19	TRBD1	NA	TRBJ1-4	CASRPGTGQEKLFF	TGTGCCAGTAGGCCCGGGACAGGGCAAGAAAAACTGTTTTTT
TRBV5-6	TRBD1	once	TRBJ2-7	CASSLPTGISYEQYF	TGTGCCAGCAGCCTCCCGACAGGGATCAGCTACGAGCAGTACTTC
TRBV5-6	TRBD1	NA	TRBJ2-7	CASSLFLAGGLSYEQYF	TGTGCCAGCAGCTTGTTTTTGGCAGGGGGCCTCTCCTACGAGCAGTACTTC
TRBV19	NA	NA	TRBJ2-1	CASSINKGGNYNEQFF	TGTGCCAGTAGTATAAACAAGGGTGGTAACTACAATGAGCAGTTCTTC
TRBV7-3	NA	NA	TRBJ2-6	CASSFAGANVLTF	TGTGCCAGCAGCTTCGCTGGGGCCAACGTCCTGACTTTC
TRBV5-6	NA	few	TRBJ1-2	CASSTRVGDGYTF	TGTGCCAGCAGCACCAGGGTGGGGGATGGCTACACCTTC
TRBV7-2	NA	NA	TRBJ2-5	CASSSRVYQETQYF	TGTGCCAGCAGCTCCAGGGTGTACCAAGAGACCCAGTACTTC
TRBV7-2	TRBD1	NA	TRBJ1-2	CASSSSGGHTGGYTF	TGTGCCAGCAGCTCCTCAGGGGGCCACACGGGTGGCTACACCTTC
TRBV7-9	TRBD2	NA	TRBJ2-4	CATTTSGSVNIQYF	TGTGCCACAACGACTAGCGGGAGTGTCAACATTCAGTACTTC
TRBV7-9	TRBD2	NA	TRBJ2-5	CASSSYPRGEGTQYF	TGTGCCAGCAGTTCGTACCCCCGGGGGGAAGGGACCCAGTACTTC
TRBV9	NA	NA	TRBJ2-1	CASSARVSYNEQFF	TGTGCCAGCAGCGCCCGGGTCTCCTACAATGAGCAGTTCTTC
TRBV7-2	TRBD2	NA	TRBJ2-5	CASSLFSSGGRETQYF	TGTGCCAGCAGCTTATTCTCTAGCGGGGGGCGAGAGACCCAGTACTTC
TRBV7-8	NA	NA	TRBJ2-7	CASSITGRDGLYEQYF	TGTGCCAGCAGCATCACCGGCCGGGACGGCCTCTACGAGCAGTACTTC
TRBV6-1	NA	NA	TRBJ2-7	CASEGESSYEQYF	TGTGCTTCGGAGGGGGAAAGCTCCTACGAGCAGTACTTC
TRBV27	TRBD2	once	TRBJ2-1	CASSSSGGAGYNEQFF	TGTGCCAGCAGTTCTAGCGGGGGGGCGGGGTACAATGAGCAGTTCTTC
TRBV5-1	TRBD1	NA	TRBJ2-1	CASSLLNPGGDEQFF	TGCGCCAGCAGCTTACTTAACCCAGGGGGCGATGAGCAGTTCTTC
TRBV19	NA	few	TRBJ2-7	CASSPASPGYEQYF	TGTGCCAGTAGTCCGGCGTCCCCGGGTTACGAGCAGTACTTC
TRBV11-2	NA	NA	TRBJ1-4	CASSLPGVRELFF	TGTGCCAGCAGCCTACCAGGGGTGAGGGAACTGTTTTTT
TRBV4-2	NA	NA	TRBJ1-5	CASRKEVGYSNQPQHF	TGTGCCAGCAGAAAAGAGGTGGGGTATAGCAATCAGCCCCAGCATTTT
TRBV21-1	NA	NA	TRBJ1-2	CASSDRVAALGRNIYGYTF	TGTGCCAGCAGCGACAGGGTTGCGGCCCTAGGGCGCAACATCTATGGCTACACCTTC
TRBV10-1	TRBD1	NA	TRBJ2-2	CASMGQGSDTGELFF	TGCGCCAGCATGGGACAGGGGTCGGACACCGGGGAGCTGTTTTTT
TRBV5-1	TRBD1	NA	TRBJ2-7	CASSGQGEQYF	TGCGCCAGCAGCGGACAGGGTGAGCAGTACTTC
TRBV28	TRBD1	NA	TRBJ1-2	CASVQPRGDRTNYGYTF	TGTGCCAGCGTCCAGCCGAGGGGGGACAGGACTAACTATGGCTACACCTTC
TRBV5-1	TRBD2	NA	TRBJ2-1	CASSLRGGLLNEQFF	TGCGCCAGCAGCTTACGGGGGGGCCTTCTCAATGAGCAGTTCTTC
TRBV15	TRBD2	NA	TRBJ2-5	CATKTSLPQETQYF	TGTGCCACCAAGACTAGCCTACCCCAAGAGACCCAGTACTTC
TRBV28	NA	once	TRBJ2-3	CASSFSGTTGTDTQYF	TGTGCCAGCAGTTTCTCCGGGACGACAGGCACAGATACGCAGTATTTT
TRBV2	TRBD1	NA	TRBJ1-2	CASRLAGTGSGYTF	TGTGCCAGCAGACTAGCGGGGACAGGGTCCGGCTACACCTTC
TRBV7-9	TRBD2	NA	TRBJ2-1	CASSLTLGSGRANEQFF	TGTGCCAGCAGCTTAACCCTGGGTAGCGGGAGGGCCAATGAGCAGTTCTTC
TRBV27	NA	few	TRBJ2-7	CASTDTNYEQYF	TGTGCCAGCACCGATACCAACTACGAGCAGTACTTC
TRBV7-2	TRBD2	NA	TRBJ2-3	CASSFGLADRYRYF	TGTGCCAGCAGCTTTGGGCTAGCGGACCGCTATCGGTATTTT
TRBV6-1	NA	NA	TRBJ2-2	CASSGRTAITGELFF	TGTGCCAGCAGTGGTAGGACAGCGATAACCGGGGAGCTGTTTTTT
TRBV18	TRBD2	NA	TRBJ2-1	CASSPGGSYNEQFF	TGTGCCAGCTCCCCGGGGGGATCCTACAATGAGCAGTTCTTC
TRBV11-2	NA	NA	TRBJ2-1	CASSLEGSYNEQFF	TGTGCCAGCAGCCTAGAGGGGTCCTACAATGAGCAGTTCTTC
TRBV7-2	NA	once	TRBJ1-5	CASSLVSGNQPQHF	TGTGCCAGCAGCTTAGTATCAGGGAATCAGCCCCAGCATTTT
TRBV25-1	NA	NA	TRBJ1-1	CASRAQENTEAFF	TGTGCCAGCAGAGCTCAGGAGAACACTGAAGCTTTCTTT
TRBV18	TRBD1	few	TRBJ2-4	CASSVSFDRGQNIQYF	TGTGCCAGCTCCGTCTCCTTTGACAGGGGTCAAAACATTCAGTACTTC
TRBV6-5	NA	NA	TRBJ2-7	CASSLDREQYF	TGTGCCAGCAGCCTCGACCGGGAGCAGTACTTC
TRBV28	NA	NA	TRBJ2-3	CASSLTPFYRSSTDTQYF	TGTGCCAGCAGTTTAACCCCTTTTTACAGGTCCAGCACAGATACGCAGTATTTT
TRBV5-4	NA	few	TRBJ2-5	CASSPGTGGDQETQYF	TGTGCCAGCAGCCCGGGCACAGGCGGCGATCAAGAGACCCAGTACTTC
TRBV6-5	TRBD2	NA	TRBJ2-3	CASSSRGGGGTQYF	TGTGCCAGCAGCTCGCGGGGGGGCGGAGGTACGCAGTATTTT
TRBV2	NA	NA	TRBJ2-7	CASSAPGTGLYEQYF	TGTGCCAGCAGTGCACCCGGGACGGGACTCTACGAGCAGTACTTC
TRBV6-6	TRBD2	NA	TRBJ2-7	CASRAGTSGGSYEQYF	TGTGCCAGCAGGGCCGGGACTAGCGGGGGCTCCTACGAGCAGTACTTC
TRBV5-1	NA	NA	TRBJ2-1	CASSLSPLKGITYNEQFF	TGCGCCAGCAGCTTATCCCCCCTTAAAGGGATCACCTACAATGAGCAGTTCTTC
TRBV6-5	NA	NA	TRBJ2-7	CASSYSGTFSYEQYF	TGTGCCAGCAGTTACTCAGGGACTTTCTCCTACGAGCAGTACTTC
TRBV5-4	NA	NA	TRBJ2-5	CASSLGRNQETQYF	TGTGCCAGCAGCCTAGGACGTAACCAAGAGACCCAGTACTTC
TRBV6-5	NA	once	TRBJ1-2	CASGGWTGYTF	TGTGCCAGCGGGGGTTGGACGGGCTACACCTTC
TRBV5-1	NA	NA	TRBJ2-2	CASRRIGGSNTGELFF	TGCGCCAGCCGCCGCATCGGTGGGTCGAACACCGGGGAGCTGTTTTTT
TRBV6-1	NA	NA	TRBJ2-3	CASSRTGGSGDTQYF	TGTGCCAGCAGCCGAACCGGGGGCAGTGGAGATACGCAGTATTTT
TRBV7-6	NA	NA	TRBJ2-1	CASSLTPTGSSYNEQFF	TGTGCCAGCAGCTTAACCCCGACTGGCAGCTCCTACAATGAGCAGTTCTTC
TRBV7-9	NA	once	TRBJ2-5	CASSLVGAGETQYF	TGTGCCAGCAGCTTAGTAGGGGCCGGGGAGACCCAGTACTTC
TRBV2	NA	NA	TRBJ1-5	CASSEGNGQPQHF	TGTGCCAGCAGTGAAGGAAACGGTCAGCCCCAGCATTTT
TRBV7-9	NA	NA	TRBJ1-3	CASSPRGNSGNTIYF	TGTGCCAGCAGCCCAAGGGGCAACTCTGGAAACACCATATATTTT
TRBV6-5	NA	NA	TRBJ2-5	CASSDYTQETQYF	TGTGCCAGCAGCGACTATACTCAAGAGACCCAGTACTTC
TRBV6-5	NA	NA	TRBJ1-2	CASIRTPAGSGYTF	TGTGCCAGCATTAGGACTCCCGCCGGTTCAGGCTACACCTTC